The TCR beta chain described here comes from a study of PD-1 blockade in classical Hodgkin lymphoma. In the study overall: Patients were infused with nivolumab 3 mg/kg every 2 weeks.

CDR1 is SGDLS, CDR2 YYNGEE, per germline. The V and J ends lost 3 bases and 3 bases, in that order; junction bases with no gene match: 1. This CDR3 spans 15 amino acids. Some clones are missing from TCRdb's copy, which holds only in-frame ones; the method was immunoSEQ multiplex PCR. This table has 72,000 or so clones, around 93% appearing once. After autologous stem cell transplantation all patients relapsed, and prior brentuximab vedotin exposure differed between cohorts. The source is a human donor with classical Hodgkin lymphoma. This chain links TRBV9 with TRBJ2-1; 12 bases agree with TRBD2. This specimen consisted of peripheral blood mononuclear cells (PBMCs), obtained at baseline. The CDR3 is CASSETSGGYNEQFF. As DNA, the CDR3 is TGTGCCAGCAGCGAGACTAGCGGGGGCTACAATGAGCAGTTCTTC.